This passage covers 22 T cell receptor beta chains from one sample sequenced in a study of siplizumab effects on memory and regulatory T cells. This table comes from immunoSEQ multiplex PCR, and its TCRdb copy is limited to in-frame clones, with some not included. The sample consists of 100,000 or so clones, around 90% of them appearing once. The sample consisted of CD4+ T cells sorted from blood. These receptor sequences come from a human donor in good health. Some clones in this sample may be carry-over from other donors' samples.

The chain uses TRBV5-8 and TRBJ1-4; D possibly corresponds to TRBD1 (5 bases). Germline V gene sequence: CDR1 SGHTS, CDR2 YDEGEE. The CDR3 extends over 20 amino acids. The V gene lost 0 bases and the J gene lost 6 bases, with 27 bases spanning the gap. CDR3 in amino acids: CASSLVGVQTILRGDEKLFF. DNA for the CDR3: TGTGCCAGCAGCTTGGTAGGAGTTCAAACTATACTACGGGGGGATGAAAAACTGTTTTTT. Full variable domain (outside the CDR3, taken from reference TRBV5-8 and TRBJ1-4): EAGVTQSPTHLIKTRGQQATLRCSPISGHTSVYWYQQALGLGLQFLLWYDEGEERNRGNFPPRFSGRQFPNYSSELNVNALELEDSALYLCASSLVGVQTILRGDEKLFFGSGTQLSVL.

The CDR3 DNA is TGTGCCACCAGCAGAGAAAGACAGGTCTATGCGGCTCGGTCCTACAATGAGCAGTTCTTC. Translated: CATSRERQVYAARSYNEQFF. The V gene is TRBV15, the J gene TRBJ2-1; tentatively, D is TRBD1 (6 bases). Germline CDR1 LNHNV, CDR2 YYDKDF (reference sequence). CDR3 length: 20 amino acids. Trimming cost V 0 bases and J 1 base, with 22 bases left between them.

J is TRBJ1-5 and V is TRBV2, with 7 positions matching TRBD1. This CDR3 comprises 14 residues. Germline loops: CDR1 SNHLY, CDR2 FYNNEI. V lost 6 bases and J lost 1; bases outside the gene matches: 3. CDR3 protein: CASRDRISNQPQHF. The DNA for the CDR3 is TGTGCCAGCAGGGACAGGATAAGCAATCAGCCCCAGCATTTT.

CDR3 nucleotide sequence: TGTGCCAGCTCACGTTCCGGGACAGGGGAGGAGCAGTACTTC. Its translation is CASSRSGTGEEQYF. The chain employs TRBV18 and TRBJ2-7; 10 bases are shared with TRBD1. In germline, CDR1 is KGHSH, CDR2 LQKENI. This CDR3 has 14 residues. J lost 7 bases, V lost 4 bases, and 7 bases had no gene match.

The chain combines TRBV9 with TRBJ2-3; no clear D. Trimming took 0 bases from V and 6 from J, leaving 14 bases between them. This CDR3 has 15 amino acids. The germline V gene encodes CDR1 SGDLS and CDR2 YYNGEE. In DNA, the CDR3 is TGTGCCAGCAGCGTAGTTGCTGGTCCCCCGGATACGCAGTATTTT. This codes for CASSVVAGPPDTQYF.

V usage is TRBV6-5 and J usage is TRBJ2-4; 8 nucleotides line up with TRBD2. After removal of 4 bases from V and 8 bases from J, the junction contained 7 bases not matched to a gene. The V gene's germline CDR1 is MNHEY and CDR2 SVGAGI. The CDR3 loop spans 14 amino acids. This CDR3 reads CASSLGTSQDIQYF. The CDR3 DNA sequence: TGTGCCAGCAGTTTGGGGACTAGTCAGGACATTCAGTACTTC.

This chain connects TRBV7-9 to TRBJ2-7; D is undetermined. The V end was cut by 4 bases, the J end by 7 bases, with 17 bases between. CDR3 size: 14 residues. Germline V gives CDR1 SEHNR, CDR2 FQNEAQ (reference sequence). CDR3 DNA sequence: TGTGCCAGCAGCTCAAAGTTTCGCGTGGAAGAGCAGTACTTC. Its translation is CASSSKFRVEEQYF.

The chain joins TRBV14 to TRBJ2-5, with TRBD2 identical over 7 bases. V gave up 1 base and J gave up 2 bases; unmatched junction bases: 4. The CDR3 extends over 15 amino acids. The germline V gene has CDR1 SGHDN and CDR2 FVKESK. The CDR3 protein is CASSQGGAGQETQYF. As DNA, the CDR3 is TGTGCCAGCAGCCAAGGAGGAGCGGGACAAGAGACCCAGTACTTC.

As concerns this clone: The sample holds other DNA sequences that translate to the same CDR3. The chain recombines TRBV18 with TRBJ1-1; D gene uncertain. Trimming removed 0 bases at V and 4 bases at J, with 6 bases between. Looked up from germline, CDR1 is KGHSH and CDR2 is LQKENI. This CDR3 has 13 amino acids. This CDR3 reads CASSPPSGTEAFF. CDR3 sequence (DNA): TGTGCCAGCTCACCACCGTCAGGCACTGAAGCTTTCTTT.

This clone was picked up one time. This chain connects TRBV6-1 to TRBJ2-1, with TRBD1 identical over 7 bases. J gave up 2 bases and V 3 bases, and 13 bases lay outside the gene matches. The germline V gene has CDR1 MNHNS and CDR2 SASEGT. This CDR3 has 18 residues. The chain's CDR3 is CASSDRDRELITYNEQFF. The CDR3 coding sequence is TGTGCCAGCAGTGATAGAGACAGGGAACTTATAACCTACAATGAGCAGTTCTTC.

The chain's CDR3 is CASSIAGGIHTQYF. The DNA of the CDR3 is TGCGCCAGCAGTATAGCGGGAGGGATACATACGCAGTATTTT. V is TRBV10-1 and J is TRBJ2-3, with 11 bases matching TRBD2. The junction had 5 bases not matched to a gene; V was cut back by 5 bases and J by 7 bases. CDR1 is WNHNN, CDR2 SYGVQD, per germline (reference sequence). This CDR3 spans 14 amino acids.

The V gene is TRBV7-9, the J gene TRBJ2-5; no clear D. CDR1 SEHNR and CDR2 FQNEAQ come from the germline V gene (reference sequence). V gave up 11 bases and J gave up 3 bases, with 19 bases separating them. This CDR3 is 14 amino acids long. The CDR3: CAHRLLRREETQYF. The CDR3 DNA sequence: TGTGCCCATCGGCTACTGCGGAGAGAAGAGACCCAGTACTTC.

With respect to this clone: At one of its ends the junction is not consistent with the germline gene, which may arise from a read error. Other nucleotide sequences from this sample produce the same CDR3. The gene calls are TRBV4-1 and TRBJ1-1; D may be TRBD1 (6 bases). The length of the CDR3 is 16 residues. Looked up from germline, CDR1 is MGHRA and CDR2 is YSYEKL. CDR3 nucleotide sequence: TGCGCTAGCAGCCAAGATCACGACAGGCCGAACACTGAAGCTTTCTTT. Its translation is CASSQDHDRPNTEAFF.

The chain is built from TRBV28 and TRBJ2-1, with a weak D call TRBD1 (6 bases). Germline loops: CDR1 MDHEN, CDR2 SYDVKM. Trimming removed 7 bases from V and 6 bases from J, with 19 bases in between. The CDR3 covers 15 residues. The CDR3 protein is CASTLQGSSGNEQFF. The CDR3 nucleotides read TGTGCCAGCACCCTTCAGGGGAGTTCGGGCAATGAGCAGTTCTTC.

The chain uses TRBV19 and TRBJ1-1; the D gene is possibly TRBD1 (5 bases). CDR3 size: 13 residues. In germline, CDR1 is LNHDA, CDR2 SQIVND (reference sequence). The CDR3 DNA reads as TGTGCGACGGGGCGAGGGCCCCACACTGAAGCTTTCTTT. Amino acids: CATGRGPHTEAFF.

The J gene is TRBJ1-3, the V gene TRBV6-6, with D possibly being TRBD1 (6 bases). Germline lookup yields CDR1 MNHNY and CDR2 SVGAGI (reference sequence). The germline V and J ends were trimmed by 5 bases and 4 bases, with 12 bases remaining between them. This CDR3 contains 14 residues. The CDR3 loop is CASSTRTAGNTIYF. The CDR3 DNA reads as TGTGCCAGCAGTACCCGGACAGCGGGAAACACCATATATTTT.

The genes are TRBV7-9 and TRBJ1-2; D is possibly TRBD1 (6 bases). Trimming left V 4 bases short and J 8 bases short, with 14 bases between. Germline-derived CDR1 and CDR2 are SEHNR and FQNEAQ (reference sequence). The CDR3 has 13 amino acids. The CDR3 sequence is CASSSQGRNGYTF. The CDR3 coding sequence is TGTGCCAGCAGCTCACAGGGAAGGAACGGCTACACCTTC.

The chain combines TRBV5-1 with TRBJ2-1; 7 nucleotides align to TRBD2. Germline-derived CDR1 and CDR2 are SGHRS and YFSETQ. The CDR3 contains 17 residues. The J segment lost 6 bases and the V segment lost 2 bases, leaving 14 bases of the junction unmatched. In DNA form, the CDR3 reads TGCGCCAGCAGCTTAGTTAAAACTAGCGCTAGATCCAATGAGCAGTTCTTC. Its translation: CASSLVKTSARSNEQFF.

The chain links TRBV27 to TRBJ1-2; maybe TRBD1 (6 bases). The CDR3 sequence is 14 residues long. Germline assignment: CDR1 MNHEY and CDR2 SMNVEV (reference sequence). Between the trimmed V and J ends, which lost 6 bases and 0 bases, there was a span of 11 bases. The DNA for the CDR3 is TGTGCCAGCAGCCGCACAGGGCCTAACTATGGCTACACCTTC. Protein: CASSRTGPNYGYTF.

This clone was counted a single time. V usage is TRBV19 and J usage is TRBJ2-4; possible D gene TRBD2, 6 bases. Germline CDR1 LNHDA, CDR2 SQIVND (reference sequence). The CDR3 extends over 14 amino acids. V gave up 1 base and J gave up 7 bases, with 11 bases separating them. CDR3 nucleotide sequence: TGTGCCAGTAGTATAGGGGGGGAAAGGAACATTCAGTACTTC. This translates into CASSIGGERNIQYF.

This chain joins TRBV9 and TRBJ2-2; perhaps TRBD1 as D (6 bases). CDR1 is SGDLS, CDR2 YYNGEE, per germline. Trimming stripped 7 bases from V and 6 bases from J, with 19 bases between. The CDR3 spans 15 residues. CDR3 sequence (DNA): TGTGCCAGCTCTTCAGGGGTGGGGAATTCCGGGGAGCTGTTTTTT. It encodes CASSSGVGNSGELFF.

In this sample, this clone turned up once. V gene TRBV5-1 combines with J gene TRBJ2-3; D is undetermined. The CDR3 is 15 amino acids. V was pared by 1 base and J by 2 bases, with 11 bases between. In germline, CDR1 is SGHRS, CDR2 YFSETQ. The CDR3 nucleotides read TGCGCCAGCAGCTTGACGACGGGTTTCACAGATACGCAGTATTTT. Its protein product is CASSLTTGFTDTQYF.